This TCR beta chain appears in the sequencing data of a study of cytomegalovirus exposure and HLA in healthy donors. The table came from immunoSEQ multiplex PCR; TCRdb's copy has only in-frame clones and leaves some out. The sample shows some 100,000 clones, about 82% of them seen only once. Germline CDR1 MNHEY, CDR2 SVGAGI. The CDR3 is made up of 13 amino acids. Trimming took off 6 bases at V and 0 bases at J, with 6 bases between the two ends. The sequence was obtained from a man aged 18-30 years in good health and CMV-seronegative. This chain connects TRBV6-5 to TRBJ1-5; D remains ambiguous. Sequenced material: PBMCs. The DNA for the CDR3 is TGTGCCAGCAGGCTAAATAGCAATCAGCCCCAGCATTTT. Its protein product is CASRLNSNQPQHF.